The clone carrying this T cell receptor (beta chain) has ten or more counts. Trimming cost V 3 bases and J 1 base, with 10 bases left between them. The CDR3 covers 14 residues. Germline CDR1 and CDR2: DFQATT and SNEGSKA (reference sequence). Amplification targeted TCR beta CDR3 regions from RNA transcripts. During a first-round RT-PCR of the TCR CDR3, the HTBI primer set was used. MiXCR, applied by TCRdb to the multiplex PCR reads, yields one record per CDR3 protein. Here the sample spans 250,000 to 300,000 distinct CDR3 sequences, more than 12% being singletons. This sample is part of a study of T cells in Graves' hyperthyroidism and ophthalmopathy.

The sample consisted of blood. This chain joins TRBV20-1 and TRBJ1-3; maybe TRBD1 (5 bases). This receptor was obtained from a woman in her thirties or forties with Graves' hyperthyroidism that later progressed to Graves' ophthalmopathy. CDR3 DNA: TGCAGTGCTAGGCAAGGGGCGTCTGGAAACACCATATATTTT. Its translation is CSARQGASGNTIYF.